The rows below give T cell receptor beta chains drawn from one sample of a study of response to subunit inactivated influenza vaccine. In TCRdb, the RT-PCR reads were re-called with MiXCR into one record per CDR3 protein. The table lists 400,000 to 650,000 distinct CDR3 sequences, less than 7.5% of them singletons, with around 13% in the top ten. This material consisted of PBMCs from blood, taken less than 30 months after vaccination. The origin of the receptors is a man aged 45 to 75 who received an inactivated influenza vaccine. CDR3s include the opening cysteine and the closing phenylalanine or tryptophan. D genes are given only for firm matches. Rows may omit the clone size; those that give it use once, few, many or a size class.

abundance: .; d_gene: .; v_gene: TRBV28; j_gene: TRBJ2-7; CDR3aa: CASSLAPGGAYEQYF; CDR3nt: TGTGCCAGCAGTTTAGCTCCGGGGGGCGCCTACGAGCAGTACTTC
abundance: few; d_gene: .; v_gene: TRBV7-9; j_gene: TRBJ1-2; CDR3aa: CASSLVLGYGYTF; CDR3nt: TGTGCCAGCAGCTTAGTTTTAGGGTATGGCTACACCTTC
abundance: .; d_gene: TRBD2; v_gene: TRBV12-3/TRBV12-4; j_gene: TRBJ2-1; CDR3aa: CASRGGSFSYNEQFF; CDR3nt: TGTGCCAGCAGAGGCGGGAGCTTTTCCTACAATGAGCAGTTCTTC
abundance: many; d_gene: .; v_gene: TRBV29-1; j_gene: TRBJ2-5; CDR3aa: CSVEGLKTQYF; CDR3nt: TGCAGCGTTGAGGGCCTTAAGACCCAGTACTTC
abundance: many; d_gene: .; v_gene: TRBV15; j_gene: TRBJ1-1; CDR3aa: CATSRDLQNTEAFF; CDR3nt: TGTGCCACCAGCAGAGATCTCCAGAACACTGAAGCTTTCTTT
abundance: .; d_gene: .; v_gene: TRBV7-9; j_gene: TRBJ2-3; CDR3aa: CASSPSLGSTDTQYF; CDR3nt: TGTGCCAGCAGCCCCTCTTTAGGGAGCACAGATACGCAGTATTTT
abundance: .; d_gene: TRBD1; v_gene: TRBV9; j_gene: TRBJ1-4; CDR3aa: CASSASLGQGWETLFF; CDR3nt: TGTGCCAGCAGCGCCTCTTTAGGACAGGGTTGGGAAACACTGTTTTTT
abundance: few; d_gene: TRBD1; v_gene: TRBV15; j_gene: TRBJ2-7; CDR3aa: CATSRQGAYEQYF; CDR3nt: TGTGCCACCAGCAGACAGGGGGCCTACGAGCAGTACTTC
abundance: few; d_gene: .; v_gene: TRBV20-1; j_gene: TRBJ2-1; CDR3aa: CSARKGEGPYEQFF; CDR3nt: TGCAGTGCCCGCAAGGGGGAGGGCCCCTATGAGCAGTTCTTC
abundance: .; d_gene: TRBD2; v_gene: TRBV6-1; j_gene: TRBJ2-5; CDR3aa: CASSLSGTSVQETQYF; CDR3nt: TGTGCCAGCAGTCTATCCGGGACTAGCGTCCAAGAGACCCAGTACTTC
abundance: .; d_gene: .; v_gene: TRBV9; j_gene: TRBJ2-7; CDR3aa: CASSVLGAGEQYF; CDR3nt: TGTGCCAGCAGCGTACTGGGGGCGGGAGAGCAGTACTTC
abundance: many; d_gene: TRBD2; v_gene: TRBV20-1; j_gene: TRBJ2-1; CDR3aa: CSASFSGTSNEQFF; CDR3nt: TGCAGTGCTAGTTTTAGCGGGACGAGTAATGAGCAGTTCTTC
abundance: many; d_gene: .; v_gene: TRBV11-1; j_gene: TRBJ2-1; CDR3aa: CASSFPTVEGHAYNEQFF; CDR3nt: TGTGCCAGCAGCTTCCCCACTGTGGAGGGGCACGCCTACAATGAGCAGTTCTTC
abundance: .; d_gene: .; v_gene: TRBV2; j_gene: TRBJ2-7; CDR3aa: CASSQSPWDEQYF; CDR3nt: TGTGCCAGCAGTCAATCGCCTTGGGACGAGCAGTACTTC
abundance: many; d_gene: .; v_gene: TRBV12-3/TRBV12-4; j_gene: TRBJ2-2; CDR3aa: CASRLGQHTGELFF; CDR3nt: TGTGCCAGCAGACTTGGACAGCACACCGGGGAGCTGTTTTTT
abundance: once; d_gene: TRBD1; v_gene: TRBV6-1; j_gene: TRBJ2-3; CDR3aa: CASRGTGFETDTQYF; CDR3nt: TGTGCCAGCAGGGGGACAGGGTTTGAAACAGATACGCAGTATTTT
abundance: few; d_gene: .; v_gene: TRBV29-1; j_gene: TRBJ2-7; CDR3aa: CSVGYRANEQYF; CDR3nt: TGCAGCGTTGGGTACAGGGCGAACGAGCAGTACTTC
abundance: few; d_gene: TRBD1; v_gene: TRBV6-1; j_gene: TRBJ2-7; CDR3aa: CASSRQGSGVYEQYF; CDR3nt: TGTGCCAGCAGTCGACAGGGAAGTGGGGTCTACGAGCAGTACTTC
abundance: many; d_gene: .; v_gene: TRBV7-2; j_gene: TRBJ2-2; CDR3aa: CASSLSYKLFF; CDR3nt: TGTGCCAGCAGCCTTTCCTATAAGCTGTTTTTT
abundance: .; d_gene: .; v_gene: TRBV20-1; j_gene: TRBJ2-1; CDR3aa: CSATILNEQFF; CDR3nt: TGCAGTGCTACCATACTCAATGAGCAGTTCTTC
abundance: .; d_gene: .; v_gene: TRBV5-4; j_gene: TRBJ2-5; CDR3aa: CASSLQAEETQYF; CDR3nt: TGTGCCAGCAGCCTCCAGGCAGAAGAGACCCAGTACTTC
abundance: many; d_gene: TRBD2; v_gene: TRBV6-2/TRBV6-3; j_gene: TRBJ2-7; CDR3aa: CASSWGGLAAYEQYF; CDR3nt: TGTGCCAGCAGTTGGGGCGGACTAGCGGCCTACGAGCAGTACTTC
abundance: many; d_gene: TRBD2; v_gene: TRBV3-1; j_gene: TRBJ2-1; CDR3aa: CASCYGTTPHEQFF; CDR3nt: TGTGCCAGCTGCTACGGGACTACCCCTCATGAGCAGTTCTTC
abundance: few; d_gene: TRBD2; v_gene: TRBV20-1; j_gene: TRBJ2-7; CDR3aa: CSANRAGALYEQYF; CDR3nt: TGCAGTGCGAACCGAGCGGGAGCTCTCTACGAGCAGTACTTC
abundance: many; d_gene: .; v_gene: TRBV4-3; j_gene: TRBJ2-3; CDR3aa: CASSQDLRVPGNTDTQYF; CDR3nt: TGCGCCAGCAGCCAAGATCTAAGGGTACCCGGGAACACAGATACGCAGTATTTT
abundance: .; d_gene: TRBD1; v_gene: TRBV6-5; j_gene: TRBJ2-1; CDR3aa: CASSSSSTGYNEQFF; CDR3nt: TGTGCCAGCAGCTCCTCCTCGACAGGGTACAATGAGCAGTTCTTC
abundance: .; d_gene: TRBD1; v_gene: TRBV3-1; j_gene: TRBJ2-2; CDR3aa: CASNQGDRGRWNTGELFF; CDR3nt: TGTGCCAGCAACCAAGGCGACAGGGGTCGATGGAACACCGGGGAGCTGTTTTTT
abundance: many; d_gene: .; v_gene: TRBV5-1; j_gene: TRBJ2-1; CDR3aa: CASSLVDTEQFF; CDR3nt: TGCGCCAGCAGCTTGGTGGACACTGAGCAGTTCTTC
abundance: many; d_gene: .; v_gene: TRBV12-3/TRBV12-4; j_gene: TRBJ1-5; CDR3aa: CASSFWTDQPQHF; CDR3nt: TGTGCCAGCAGTTTCTGGACGGATCAGCCCCAGCATTTT
abundance: .; d_gene: .; v_gene: TRBV5-1; j_gene: TRBJ2-7; CDR3aa: CASSLASTRYEQYF; CDR3nt: TGCGCCAGCAGCTTGGCTAGCACCCGTTACGAGCAGTACTTC
abundance: many; d_gene: .; v_gene: TRBV25-1; j_gene: TRBJ2-3; CDR3aa: CASSESLRGSTDTQYF; CDR3nt: TGTGCCAGCAGTGAATCCCTCCGGGGTAGCACAGATACGCAGTATTTT
abundance: many; d_gene: .; v_gene: TRBV5-1; j_gene: TRBJ1-2; CDR3aa: CASSLSRNGYTF; CDR3nt: TGCGCCAGCAGCTTGAGCAGGAATGGCTACACCTTC
abundance: once; d_gene: .; v_gene: TRBV5-6; j_gene: TRBJ2-6; CDR3aa: CASSLGRISGANVLTF; CDR3nt: TGTGCCAGCAGTTTAGGACGGATCTCTGGGGCCAACGTCCTGACTTTC
abundance: few; d_gene: TRBD1; v_gene: TRBV5-5; j_gene: TRBJ1-6; CDR3aa: CASSLGPNRGDSPLHF; CDR3nt: TGTGCCAGCAGCTTGGGTCCAAACAGGGGGGATTCACCCCTCCACTTT
abundance: .; d_gene: .; v_gene: TRBV20-1; j_gene: TRBJ2-6; CDR3aa: CSATEGGRSGANVLTF; CDR3nt: TGCAGTGCTACTGAGGGGGGAAGGTCTGGGGCCAACGTCCTGACTTTC
abundance: .; d_gene: TRBD2; v_gene: TRBV7-9; j_gene: TRBJ2-7; CDR3aa: CASSQEGLAVNEQYF; CDR3nt: TGTGCCAGCAGCCAAGAGGGACTAGCGGTAAACGAGCAGTACTTC
abundance: .; d_gene: .; v_gene: TRBV20-1; j_gene: TRBJ2-5; CDR3aa: CTRRTLQETQYF; CDR3nt: TGCACTCGGAGGACACTGCAAGAGACCCAGTACTTC
abundance: few; d_gene: .; v_gene: TRBV3-1; j_gene: TRBJ2-7; CDR3aa: CASRKGSDSSYEQYF; CDR3nt: TGTGCCAGCAGGAAAGGGTCCGATAGCTCCTACGAGCAGTACTTC
abundance: few; d_gene: TRBD2; v_gene: TRBV20-1; j_gene: TRBJ2-3; CDR3aa: CSAKGTSSTDTQYF; CDR3nt: TGCAGTGCTAAAGGGACTAGCAGCACAGATACGCAGTATTTT
abundance: .; d_gene: TRBD2; v_gene: TRBV2; j_gene: TRBJ2-1; CDR3aa: CASSDPSGGAQNEQFF; CDR3nt: TGTGCCAGCAGTGATCCTAGCGGGGGGGCCCAGAATGAGCAGTTCTTC